This is a list of T cell receptor beta chains from one sample in a study of spatial heterogeneity in lung cancer. One entry per CDR3 protein results from TCRdb running MiXCR on the 5' RACE reads. The repertoire has several thousand distinct CDR3 sequences, about 29% of them found once; the top ten carry approximately 26%. The sample in question was lung tumor tissue, obtained at surgery. The receptors shown here come from a female donor with early-stage non-small cell lung cancer. Both conserved end residues are part of each CDR3. Fields, in order: V gene, CDR3 length, J gene, CDR3 protein.

V: TRBV7-2
length: 14
J: TRBJ2-7
CDR3: CASSFLAGSYEQYF

V: TRBV5-6
length: 14
J: TRBJ2-5
CDR3: CASSFGQVEETQYF

V: TRBV6-5
length: 13
J: TRBJ2-7
CDR3: CASSYNRGDEQYF

V: TRBV6-2/TRBV6-3
length: 14
J: TRBJ1-1
CDR3: CASSRQVMNTEAFF

V: TRBV29-1
length: 16
J: TRBJ2-1
CDR3: CSVEDRQRRADNEQFF

V: TRBV9
length: 15
J: TRBJ2-7
CDR3: CASSLGQGVTYEQYF

V: TRBV5-4
length: 14
J: TRBJ2-2
CDR3: CASSRDRNTGELFF

V: TRBV6-5
length: 15
J: TRBJ1-2
CDR3: CASSYSNGGGDGYTF

V: TRBV5-5
length: 14
J: TRBJ2-7
CDR3: CASSLDRGTYEQYF

V: TRBV9
length: 15
J: TRBJ1-1
CDR3: CASSSRPGGATEAFF

V: TRBV29-1
length: 12
J: TRBJ1-1
CDR3: CSARQTNTEAFF

V: TRBV9
length: 14
J: TRBJ2-5
CDR3: CASSVGAVQETQYF

V: TRBV19
length: 12
J: TRBJ1-4
CDR3: CASSATNEKLFF

V: TRBV29-1
length: 13
J: TRBJ2-3
CDR3: CSARAPGSATQYF

V: TRBV6-5
length: 15
J: TRBJ1-1
CDR3: CASSRTGGVFTEAFF

V: TRBV3-1
length: 17
J: TRBJ2-5
CDR3: CASSQELPLAYQETQYF

V: TRBV20-1
length: 15
J: TRBJ2-5
CDR3: CSARDPVREKETQYF

V: TRBV30
length: 12
J: TRBJ1-5
CDR3: CAWSVGNQPQHF

V: TRBV27
length: 16
J: TRBJ2-2
CDR3: CASSTLWRERTGELFF

V: TRBV28
length: 15
J: TRBJ2-4
CDR3: CASSSTSWGKNIQYF

V: TRBV27
length: 18
J: TRBJ2-7
CDR3: CASSAYRVLAGLTYEQYF

V: TRBV13
length: 18
J: TRBJ2-2
CDR3: CASSSDPLPGGIAGELFF

V: TRBV19
length: 17
J: TRBJ1-3
CDR3: CASSSGDRTFDGNTIYF

V: TRBV29-1
length: 13
J: TRBJ2-7
CDR3: CSVGGTGMYEQYF

V: TRBV6-6
length: 11
J: TRBJ1-1
CDR3: CATRQGAEAFF

V: TRBV3-1
length: 12
J: TRBJ2-3
CDR3: CASSLRSDTQYF

V: TRBV12-3/TRBV12-4
length: 15
J: TRBJ1-2
CDR3: CASSLALSGGRGYTF

V: TRBV4-3
length: 15
J: TRBJ1-2
CDR3: CASSQDLGAKGGYTF

V: TRBV4-2
length: 12
J: TRBJ2-7
CDR3: CASSQVNGEQYF

V: TRBV20-1
length: 15
J: TRBJ1-4
CDR3: CSARMTGGGGEKLFF

V: TRBV18
length: 18
J: TRBJ2-1
CDR3: CASSLGQGLLGSYNEQFF

V: TRBV4-2
length: 12
J: TRBJ2-3
CDR3: CASSQEGHTQYF

V: TRBV28
length: 16
J: TRBJ1-5
CDR3: CASSSLDRGSWQPQHF

V: TRBV6-5
length: 10
J: TRBJ2-3
CDR3: CAAGTDTQYF

V: TRBV6-2/TRBV6-3
length: 16
J: TRBJ2-5
CDR3: CASSKQRGGVQETQYF

V: TRBV5-5
length: 18
J: TRBJ2-5
CDR3: CASSLIFRRGGIGETQYF

V: TRBV20-1
length: 12
J: TRBJ2-4
CDR3: CSARAASDIQYF

V: TRBV20-1
length: 14
J: TRBJ2-7
CDR3: CSASRVKSSYEQYF